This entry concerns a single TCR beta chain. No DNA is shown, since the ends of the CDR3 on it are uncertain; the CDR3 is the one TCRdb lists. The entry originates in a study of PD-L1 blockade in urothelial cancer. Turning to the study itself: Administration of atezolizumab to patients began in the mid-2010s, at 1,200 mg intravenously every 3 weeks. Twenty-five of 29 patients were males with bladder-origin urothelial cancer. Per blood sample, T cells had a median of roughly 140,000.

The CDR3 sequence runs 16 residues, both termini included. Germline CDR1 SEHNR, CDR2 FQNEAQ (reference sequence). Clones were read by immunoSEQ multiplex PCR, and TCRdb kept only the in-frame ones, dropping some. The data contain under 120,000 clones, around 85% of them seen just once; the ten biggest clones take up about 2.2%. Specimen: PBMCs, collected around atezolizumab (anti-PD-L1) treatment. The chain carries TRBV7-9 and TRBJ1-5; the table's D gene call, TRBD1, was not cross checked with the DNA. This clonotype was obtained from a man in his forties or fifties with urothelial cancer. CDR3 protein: CASSFGPGQTYQPQHF.